Listed below are T cell receptor beta chains from one sample, sequenced in a study of blood T cells in healthy people across ages. TCRdb reprocessed the 5' RACE reads via MiXCR and lists one record per CDR3 protein. The table shows hundreds of thousands of distinct CDR3 sequences, with over 45% occurring only once. Sequencing was done on a sample of blood. Receptor source: a young man in good health. The conserved cysteine and the conserved F or W are not part of the CDR3 here. The size of a clone is reported for some rows only, either as once, few or many, or as a class for expanded clones.

CDR3 protein,V gene,clone size,J gene
ASSDSSLNEQF,TRBV25-1,few,TRBJ2-1
ASSPMSETQY,TRBV18,few,TRBJ2-5
ASSFLLAGVETQY,TRBV28,.,TRBJ2-5
ASSDFTSGITDTQY,TRBV6-5,.,TRBJ2-3
ATTQSGRETQY,TRBV3-1,.,TRBJ2-5
ASSLRGTLAYEQY,TRBV27,.,.
SVQGAASYEQY,TRBV29-1,.,TRBJ2-7
ATSREGGVYGYT,TRBV15,.,TRBJ1-2
ASSQEGDSSQETQY,TRBV4-3,many,TRBJ2-5
ASSLAAAGGNEKLF,TRBV4-3,.,TRBJ1-4
ASRQGPAGYT,TRBV12-3/TRBV12-4,.,TRBJ1-2
ASSTLFTSGVGNEQF,TRBV27,few,TRBJ2-1
ASSSAQDWDTQY,TRBV5-1,.,TRBJ2-3
ASSPYRANQPQH,TRBV18,.,TRBJ1-5
SAQEWSTEQF,TRBV20-1,.,TRBJ2-1
ASSPYTSYEQY,TRBV7-2,.,TRBJ2-7
ASSPRGDRVYNEQF,TRBV7-9,.,TRBJ2-1